This T cell receptor beta chain was sequenced during a study of naive and memory T cell subsets. Study conclusions and caveats: Possibly reflecting memory cells re-expressing CD45RA, a few larger clonotypes occurred in naive repertoires, especially CD8. From naive to CM, EM and EMRA, diversity decreased and Gini increased.

Cells stained for CD3, CD4, CD8, CD45RA and CD27 were sorted into four subsets. Two oligonucleotides, mixed equimolar, formed the beta constant-region primer covering TRBC1 and TRBC2. Nested alpha and beta constant-region primers with the SP2 primer drove four PCR rounds on ligated cDNA. A 12-nucleotide UMI and the SP2 primer were added to the cDNA 3' end by oligonucleotide ligation. One entry per CDR3 protein, called by TCRdb with MiXCR from the UMI-ligation and nested PCR reads. The sample gives around 160,000 distinct CDR3 sequences, roughly 22% of which show up once; less than 0.13% is in the top ten. Germline V lookup: CDR1 LGHDT, CDR2 YNNKEL (reference sequence). This CDR3 is built from 14 residues. The V end lost 3 bases, the J end lost 0 bases, and 6 bases lay between the germline ends. To note about this clonotype: Its antigen is as yet unknown.

The sequenced sample was naive CD4+ T cells from blood. The rearrangement uses TRBV3-1 and TRBJ2-1; D is unresolved. The sequence was collected from a human donor in good health. CDR3 in DNA: TGTGCCAGCAGCCATCTGAGCTCCTACAATGAGCAGTTCTTC. As protein: CASSHLSSYNEQFF.